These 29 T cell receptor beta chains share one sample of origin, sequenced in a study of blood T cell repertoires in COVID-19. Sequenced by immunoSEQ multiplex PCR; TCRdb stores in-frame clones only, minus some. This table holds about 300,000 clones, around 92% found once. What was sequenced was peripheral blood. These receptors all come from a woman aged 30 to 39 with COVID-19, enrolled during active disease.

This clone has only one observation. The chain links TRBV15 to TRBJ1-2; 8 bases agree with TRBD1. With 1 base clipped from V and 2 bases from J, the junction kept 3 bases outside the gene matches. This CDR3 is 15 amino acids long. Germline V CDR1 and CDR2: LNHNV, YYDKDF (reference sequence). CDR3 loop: CATSRAQGGNYGYTF. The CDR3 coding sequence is TGTGCCACCAGCAGAGCACAGGGGGGCAACTATGGCTACACCTTC.

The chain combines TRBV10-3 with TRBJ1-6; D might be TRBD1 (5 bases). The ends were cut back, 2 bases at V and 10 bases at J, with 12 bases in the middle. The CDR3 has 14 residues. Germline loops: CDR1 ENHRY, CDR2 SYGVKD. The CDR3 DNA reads TGTGCCATCAGTGAGCCGGGACTTGGGTCACCCCTCCACTTT. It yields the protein CAISEPGLGSPLHF.

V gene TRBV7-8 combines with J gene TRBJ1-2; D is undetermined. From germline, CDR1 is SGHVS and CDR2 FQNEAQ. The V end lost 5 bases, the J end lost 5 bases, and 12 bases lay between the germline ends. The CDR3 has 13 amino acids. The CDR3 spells CASSRQGRYGYTF. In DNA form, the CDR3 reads TGTGCCAGCAGCCGGCAAGGGAGATATGGCTACACCTTC.

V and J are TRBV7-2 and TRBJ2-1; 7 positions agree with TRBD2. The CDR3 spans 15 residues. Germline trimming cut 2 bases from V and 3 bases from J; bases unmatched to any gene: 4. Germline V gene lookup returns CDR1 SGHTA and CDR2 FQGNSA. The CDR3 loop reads CASSLLRGNYNEQFF. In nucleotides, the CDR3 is TGTGCCAGCAGCTTACTGCGGGGGAACTACAATGAGCAGTTCTTC.

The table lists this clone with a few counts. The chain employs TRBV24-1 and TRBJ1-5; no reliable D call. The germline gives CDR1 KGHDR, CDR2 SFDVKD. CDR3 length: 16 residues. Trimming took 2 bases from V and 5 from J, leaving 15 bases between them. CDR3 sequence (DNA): TGTGCCACCAGTGATTCAGACTCGGGAAGGGATCAGCCCCAGCATTTT. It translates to CATSDSDSGRDQPQHF.

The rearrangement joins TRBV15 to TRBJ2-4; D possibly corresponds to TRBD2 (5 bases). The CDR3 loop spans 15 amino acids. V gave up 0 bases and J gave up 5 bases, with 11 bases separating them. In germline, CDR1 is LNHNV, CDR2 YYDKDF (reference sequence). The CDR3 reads CATSRDPGSQNIQYF. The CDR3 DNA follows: TGTGCCACCAGCAGAGATCCGGGGAGTCAAAACATTCAGTACTTC.

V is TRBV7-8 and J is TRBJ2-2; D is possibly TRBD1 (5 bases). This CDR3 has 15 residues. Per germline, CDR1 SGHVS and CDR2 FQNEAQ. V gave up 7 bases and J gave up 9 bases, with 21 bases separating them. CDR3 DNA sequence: TGTGCCAGCAACACCCACAGGTTCAGTAATCGGGAGCTGTTTTTT. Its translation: CASNTHRFSNRELFF. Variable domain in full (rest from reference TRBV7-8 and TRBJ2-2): GAGVSQSPRYKVAKRGQDVALRCDPISGHVSLFWYQQALGQGPEFLTYFQNEAQLDKSGLPSDRFFAERPEGSVSTLKIQRTQQEDSAVYLCASNTHRFSNRELFFGEGSRLTVL.

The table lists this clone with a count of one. The CDR3 DNA sequence: TGTGCCATCAGTGTGGGCGGGGGCTCATACAATGAGCAGTTCTTC. Translated: CAISVGGGSYNEQFF. The genes are TRBV10-3 and TRBJ2-1, with a weak D call TRBD2 (7 bases). This CDR3 is 15 amino acids long. V lost 4 bases, J lost 4 bases, and 14 bases lay in between. The germline CDR1 and CDR2 sequences are ENHRY and SYGVKD.

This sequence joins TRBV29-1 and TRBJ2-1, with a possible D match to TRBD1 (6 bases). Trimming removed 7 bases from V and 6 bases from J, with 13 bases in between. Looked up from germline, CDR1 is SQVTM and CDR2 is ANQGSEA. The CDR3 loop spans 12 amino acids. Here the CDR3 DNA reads TGCAGCGCCGTCAAGACAGGCAATGAGCAGTTCTTC. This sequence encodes CSAVKTGNEQFF.

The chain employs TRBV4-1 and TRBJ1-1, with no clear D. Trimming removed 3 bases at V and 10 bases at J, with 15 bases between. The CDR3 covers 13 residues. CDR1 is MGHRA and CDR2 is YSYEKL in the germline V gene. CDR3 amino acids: CASSQPGSRGAFF. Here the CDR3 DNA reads TGCGCCAGCAGCCAGCCGGGGTCACGGGGAGCTTTCTTT.

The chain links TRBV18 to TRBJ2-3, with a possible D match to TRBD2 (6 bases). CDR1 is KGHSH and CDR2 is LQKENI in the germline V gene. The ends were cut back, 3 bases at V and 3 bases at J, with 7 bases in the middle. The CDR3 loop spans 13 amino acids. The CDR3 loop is CASSPSGTDTQYF. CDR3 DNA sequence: TGTGCCAGCTCACCTAGCGGTACAGATACGCAGTATTTT.

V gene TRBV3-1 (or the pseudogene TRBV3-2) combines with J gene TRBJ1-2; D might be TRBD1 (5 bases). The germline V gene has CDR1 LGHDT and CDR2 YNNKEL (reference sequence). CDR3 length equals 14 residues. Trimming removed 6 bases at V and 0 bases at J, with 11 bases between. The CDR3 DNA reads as TGTGCCAGCAGTGCAGGGCCCGCTAACTATGGCTACACCTTC. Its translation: CASSAGPANYGYTF.

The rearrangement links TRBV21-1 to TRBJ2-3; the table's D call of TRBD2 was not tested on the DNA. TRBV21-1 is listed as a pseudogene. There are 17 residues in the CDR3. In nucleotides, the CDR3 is TGTGCCAGCAGCAACACCCGTGGGGGGTTGGGGTCTGATACGCAGTATTTT. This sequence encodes CASSNTRGGLGSDTQYF.

In DNA form, the CDR3 reads TGTGCCAGCAGTTACGGCCCGAACACTGAAGCTTTCTTT. Its translation: CASSYGPNTEAFF. This rearrangement joins TRBV6-6 to TRBJ1-1, with D hard to call. The CDR3 is made up of 13 amino acids. CDR1 and CDR2 (germline): MNHNY, SVGAGI (reference sequence). The germline V and J ends were trimmed by 2 bases and 1 base, with 5 bases remaining between them.

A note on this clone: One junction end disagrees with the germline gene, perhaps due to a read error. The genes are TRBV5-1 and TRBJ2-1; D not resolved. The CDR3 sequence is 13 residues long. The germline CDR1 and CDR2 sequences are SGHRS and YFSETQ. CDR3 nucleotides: TGCGCCAGCAGGTTGGTTCCCAACAATGAGCAGTTCTTC. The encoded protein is CASRLVPNNEQFF.

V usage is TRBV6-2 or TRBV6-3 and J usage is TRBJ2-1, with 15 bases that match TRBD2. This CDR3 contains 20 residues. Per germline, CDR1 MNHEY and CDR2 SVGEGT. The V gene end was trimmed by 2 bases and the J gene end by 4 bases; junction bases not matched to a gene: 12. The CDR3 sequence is CASSYRTGTSGGPRYNEQFF. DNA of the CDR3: TGTGCCAGCAGTTACCGGACCGGGACTAGCGGGGGGCCACGGTACAATGAGCAGTTCTTC.

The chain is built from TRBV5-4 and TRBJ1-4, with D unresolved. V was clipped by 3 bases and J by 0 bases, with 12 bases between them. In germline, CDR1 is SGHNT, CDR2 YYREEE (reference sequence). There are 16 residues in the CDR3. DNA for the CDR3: TGTGCCAGCAGCTCCATGACGGGTGCAACTAATGAAAAACTGTTTTTT. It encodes CASSSMTGATNEKLFF.

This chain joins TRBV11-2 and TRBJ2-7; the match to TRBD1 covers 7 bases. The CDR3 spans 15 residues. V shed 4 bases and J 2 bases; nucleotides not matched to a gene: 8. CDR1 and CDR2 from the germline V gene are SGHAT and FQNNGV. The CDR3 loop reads CASSSLRDRAYEQYF. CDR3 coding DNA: TGTGCCAGCAGCTCCCTCCGGGACAGAGCCTACGAGCAGTACTTC.

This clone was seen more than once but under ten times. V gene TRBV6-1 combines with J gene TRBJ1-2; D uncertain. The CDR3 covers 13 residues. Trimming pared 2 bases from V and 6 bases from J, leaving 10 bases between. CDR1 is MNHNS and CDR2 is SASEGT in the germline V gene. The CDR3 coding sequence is TGTGCCAGCAGTGAAAACCGGGTGGATGGCTACACCTTC. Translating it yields CASSENRVDGYTF.

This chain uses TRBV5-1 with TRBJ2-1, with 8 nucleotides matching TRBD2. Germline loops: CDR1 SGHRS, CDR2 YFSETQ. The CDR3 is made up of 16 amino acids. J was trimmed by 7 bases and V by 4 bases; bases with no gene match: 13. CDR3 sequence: CASSPTPGGPGNEQFF. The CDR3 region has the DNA TGCGCCAGCAGCCCAACCCCGGGGGGGCCTGGAAATGAGCAGTTCTTC. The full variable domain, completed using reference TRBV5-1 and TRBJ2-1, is KAGVTQTPRYLIKTRGQQVTLSCSPISGHRSVSWYQQTPGQGLQFLFEYFSETQRNKGNFPGRFSGRQFSNSRSEMNVSTLELGDSALYLCASSPTPGGPGNEQFFGPGTRLTVL.

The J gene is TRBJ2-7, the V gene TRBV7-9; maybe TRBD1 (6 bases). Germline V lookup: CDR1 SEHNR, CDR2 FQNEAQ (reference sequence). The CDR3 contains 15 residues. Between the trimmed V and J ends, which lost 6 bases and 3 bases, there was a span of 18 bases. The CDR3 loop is CASSNPGQGHYEQYF. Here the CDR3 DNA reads TGTGCCAGCAGTAATCCGGGCCAGGGGCACTACGAGCAGTACTTC.

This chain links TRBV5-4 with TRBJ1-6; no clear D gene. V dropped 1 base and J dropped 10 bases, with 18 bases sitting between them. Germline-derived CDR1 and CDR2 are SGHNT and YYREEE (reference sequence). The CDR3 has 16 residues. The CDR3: CASSLSGRNRWSPLHF. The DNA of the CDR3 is TGTGCCAGCAGCTTGAGTGGGCGAAATCGGTGGTCACCCCTCCACTTT.

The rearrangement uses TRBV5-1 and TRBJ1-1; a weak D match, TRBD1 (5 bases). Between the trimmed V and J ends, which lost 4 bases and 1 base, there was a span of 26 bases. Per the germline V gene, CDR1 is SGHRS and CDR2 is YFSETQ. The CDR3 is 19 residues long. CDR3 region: CASSPGGTSLVSRNTEAFF. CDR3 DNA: TGCGCCAGCAGCCCGGGCGGGACTTCCCTCGTTTCCCGGAACACTGAAGCTTTCTTT.

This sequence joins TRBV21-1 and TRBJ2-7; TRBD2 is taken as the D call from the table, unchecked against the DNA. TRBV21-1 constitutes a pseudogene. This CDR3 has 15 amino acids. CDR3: CASSNGRAGVHEQYV. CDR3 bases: TGTGCCAGCAGCAATGGCCGGGCGGGGGTACACGAGCAGTACGTC.

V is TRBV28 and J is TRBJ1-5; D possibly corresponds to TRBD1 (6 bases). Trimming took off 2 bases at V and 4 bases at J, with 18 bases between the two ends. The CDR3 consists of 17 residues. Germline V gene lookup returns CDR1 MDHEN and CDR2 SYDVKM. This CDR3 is CASSLIAGVGRNQPQHF. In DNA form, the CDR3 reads TGTGCCAGCAGTTTAATTGCAGGGGTTGGCCGAAATCAGCCCCAGCATTTT.

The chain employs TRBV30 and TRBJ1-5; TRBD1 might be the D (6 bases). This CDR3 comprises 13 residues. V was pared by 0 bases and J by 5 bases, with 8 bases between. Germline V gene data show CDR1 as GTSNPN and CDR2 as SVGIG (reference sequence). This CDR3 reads CAWSVQGDQPQHF. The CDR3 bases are TGTGCCTGGAGTGTACAGGGTGATCAGCCCCAGCATTTT.

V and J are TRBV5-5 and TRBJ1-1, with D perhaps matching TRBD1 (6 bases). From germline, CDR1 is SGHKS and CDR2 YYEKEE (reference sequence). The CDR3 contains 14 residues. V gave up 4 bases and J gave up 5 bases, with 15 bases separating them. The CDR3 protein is CASSEGGVTTEAFF. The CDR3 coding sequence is TGTGCCAGCAGCGAAGGGGGGGTGACGACTGAAGCTTTCTTT.

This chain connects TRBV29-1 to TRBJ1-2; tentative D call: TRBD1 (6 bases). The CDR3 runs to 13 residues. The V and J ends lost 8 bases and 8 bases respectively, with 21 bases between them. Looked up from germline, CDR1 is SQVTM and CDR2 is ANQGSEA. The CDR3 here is CSCRGKLLGGYTF. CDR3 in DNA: TGCAGCTGTAGGGGGAAACTTTTGGGAGGCTACACCTTC.

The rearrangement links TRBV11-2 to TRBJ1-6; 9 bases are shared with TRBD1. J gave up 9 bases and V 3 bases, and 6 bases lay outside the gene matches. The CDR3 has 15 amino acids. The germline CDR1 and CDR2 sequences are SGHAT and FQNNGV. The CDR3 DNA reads TGTGCCAGCAGCTTTGGGGGACAGGGCTTTTCACCCCTCCACTTT. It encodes CASSFGGQGFSPLHF.